A selection of T cell receptor beta chains follows, all from one sample in a study of tumor-infiltrating lymphocytes in primary liver carcinoma. TCRdb analysed the multiplex PCR reads with MiXCR anew, one entry per CDR3 protein. Of 90,000 to 150,000 distinct CDR3 sequences listed, about two thirds are singletons. Sequenced: tumor-adjacent normal liver tissue. These receptor sequences come from an older woman with primary liver carcinoma and hepatitis B virus infection. CDR3s include the opening cysteine and the closing phenylalanine or tryptophan. D genes are given only for firm matches. Rows give clone size only sometimes, using once, few, many, or a class for an expanded clone.

TRBJ2-7 | 15 | TRBV6-5 | TRBD2 | many | TGTGCCAGCAGCCTACCGGGACTAGCGGGATCGATACAGTACTTC | CASSLPGLAGSIQYF
TRBJ1-5 | 15 | TRBV19 | NA | NA | TGTGCCAGTAGTATGGGAGACAGGAGCTATCAGCCCCAGCATTTT | CASSMGDRSYQPQHF
TRBJ1-2 | 14 | TRBV7-9 | NA | NA | TGTGCCAGCAGCTTAGAAGTGCCTGAGTATGGCTATACCTTC | CASSLEVPEYGYTF
TRBJ1-2 | 11 | TRBV5-4 | NA | NA | TGTGCCAACAGCCCCCGGGATGGCTACACCTTC | CANSPRDGYTF
TRBJ1-1 | 14 | TRBV11-2 | TRBD1 | medium-sized | TGTGCCAGCAGCCGAGGACAGGGGAACACTGAAGCTTTCTTT | CASSRGQGNTEAFF
TRBJ1-5 | 13 | TRBV6-1 | TRBD1 | NA | TGTGCCAACAGTGTAGGGGGCAATCAGCCCCAGCATTTC | CANSVGGNQPQHF
TRBJ2-7 | 12 | TRBV28 | NA | once | TGTGCCAGCAGATCCTACTGGGTGGATCAGTACTTC | CASRSYWVDQYF
TRBJ1-2 | 14 | TRBV29-1 | NA | NA | TGCAGCGTTCCAGCGGCAGGCTCTAAGTATGGCTACACCTTC | CSVPAAGSKYGYTF
TRBJ2-7 | 14 | TRBV12-3/TRBV12-4 | NA | many | TGTGCCAGCAGTTCAAACCGGGGAGCGTACGAGCAGTACTTC | CASSSNRGAYEQYF
TRBJ2-7 | 12 | TRBV29-1 | NA | NA | TGCGGCGTTGGGGACAAGCCATACGAGCAGTACTTC | CGVGDKPYEQYF
TRBJ1-2 | 13 | TRBV12-3/TRBV12-4 | NA | many | TGTGCCAGCAGTTTTCGGGGGGAGTACGGCTACACCTTC | CASSFRGEYGYTF
TRBJ2-1 | 16 | TRBV28 | TRBD2 | NA | TGTGCCATCACCGCCACTAGCGGGGGATCTCCTAATGAGCAGTTCTTC | CAITATSGGSPNEQFF
TRBJ1-2 | 15 | TRBV4-1 | NA | NA | TGCGCCAACAGCCAAACGGTGACAGAGGGTTTTACCTACACCTTC | CANSQTVTEGFTYTF
TRBJ2-7 | 12 | TRBV11-2 | NA | few | TGTGCCAACAGCTTCGGCTACAATGAGCAGTACTTC | CANSFGYNEQYF
TRBJ2-4 | 17 | TRBV28 | TRBD1 | NA | TGTGTCAGCAGTTTTCTGGGACAGGGAGTAGCCAAAAACATTCAGTACTTC | CVSSFLGQGVAKNIQYF
TRBJ1-5 | 15 | TRBV4-2 | NA | NA | TGTACCATCAGCCAAGATATGGACAACAATCAGCCCCGGCATTTT | CTISQDMDNNQPRHF
TRBJ2-2 | 17 | TRBV4-2 | TRBD2 | NA | TGTGCCAGCAGTCATCTTGGTCGGGGGGATCGAACCGGGGAGCTGTTTTTT | CASSHLGRGDRTGELFF
TRBJ2-7 | 14 | TRBV29-1 | TRBD1 | many | TGCAGCGTTGATGGTCGGGGACAGGGAGTCGAGCAGTACTTC | CSVDGRGQGVEQYF
TRBJ2-3 | 16 | TRBV6-1 | TRBD2 | NA | TGTGCCAGCCGGCTGGGACTAGCGCCCTACACGGATACGCAGTATTTT | CASRLGLAPYTDTQYF
TRBJ2-5 | 14 | TRBV7-6 | TRBD1 | once | TGTACCAGAAGCATTAACAGGGGACAAGAGACCCAGTACTTC | CTRSINRGQETQYF
TRBJ2-1 | 15 | TRBV12-3/TRBV12-4 | TRBD2 | NA | TGTGCCAGCAGTTCATCAGGGACTAACTACAGTGAGCAGTTCTTC | CASSSSGTNYSEQFF
TRBJ1-2 | 16 | TRBV28 | TRBD1 | NA | TGTGCCAGCAGTTTAATCTCCGGGACAGGGCGTCGTGGCTACATCTTC | CASSLISGTGRRGYIF
TRBJ1-2 | 14 | TRBV10-3 | NA | many | TGTGCCATCAGCCGGGACGCGGGCAGAGGGGGCTACACCTTC | CAISRDAGRGGYTF
TRBJ1-4 | 13 | TRBV28 | NA | many | TGTGCCAGCAGCACCCAGTCGCCGCTAAAACTGTTTTTT | CASSTQSPLKLFF
TRBJ1-1 | 17 | TRBV6-5 | NA | few | TGTGCCAGTAGTTACTCGAAAGGGTACGGGGCAAGGGCTGAAGCTTTCTTT | CASSYSKGYGARAEAFF
TRBJ2-1 | 15 | TRBV6-5 | TRBD2 | many | TGTGCCAGCAGCCGTAGCGGGAGCAGGTACAATGAGCAGTTCTTC | CASSRSGSRYNEQFF
TRBJ1-1 | 15 | TRBV11-2 | NA | NA | TGTGCCAGCAGCCGGGGGGGGGGGTTGAGCACTGAAGTTTTCTTC | CASSRGGGLSTEVFF
TRBJ2-3 | 17 | TRBV11-2 | NA | NA | TGTACCAGCAGCTTAGGGGAACTAACGTACACGTCAGATAAACAGTATTTT | CTSSLGELTYTSDKQYF
TRBJ2-3 | 14 | TRBV2 | NA | few | TGTGCCAGCATGAGGGATGGGACCGAGAATACGCAGTATTTT | CASMRDGTENTQYF
TRBJ1-5 | 15 | TRBV30 | TRBD1 | NA | TGTGCCTGGAGTGAGGGGACAGTCAGCAATCAGCTCCTGCATTTT | CAWSEGTVSNQLLHF
TRBJ2-1 | 13 | TRBV12-3/TRBV12-4 | TRBD2 | NA | TGTGCCAGCAGTTTAGGGAGCGGGAGGGCCGCGGTCTTC | CASSLGSGRAAVF
TRBJ1-2 | 14 | TRBV5-1 | TRBD1 | NA | TGCGCCAGCGGCCCTGGACAGGGGAACTATGGCTACACCTTC | CASGPGQGNYGYTF
TRBJ2-7 | 14 | TRBV12-5 | NA | NA | TGTGCTAGTGGTTTGGAGAGGGGATCCTACGAACAGTACTTC | CASGLERGSYEQYF
TRBJ2-1 | 17 | TRBV11-3 | TRBD2 | NA | TGTGCCAGCAGCCCCACGAGACTAGCTGGAGCCCACAATGGGCAGTTCTTC | CASSPTRLAGAHNGQFF
TRBJ1-5 | 15 | TRBV12-3/TRBV12-4 | TRBD1 | NA | TGTGCCAGCAGTTTAGCGGGACAGGGGGGCCGTACCCAGCATTTT | CASSLAGQGGRTQHF
TRBJ1-2 | 12 | TRBV6-1 | NA | many | TGTGCCAGCAGTGAAGCCGGCTATGGCTACACCTTC | CASSEAGYGYTF
TRBJ1-1 | 14 | TRBV13 | NA | few | TGTGCCAGCAGCTTAGAAGCTACGAACACTGAAGCTTCCTTT | CASSLEATNTEASF
TRBJ2-6 | 17 | TRBV5-1 | TRBD1 | NA | TGCGCCAGCAGGCCGGGACAGGGGGCTAGCGGGGCCAACGTCCTGACTTTC | CASRPGQGASGANVLTF
TRBJ2-7 | 16 | TRBV6-2/TRBV6-3 | NA | NA | TGTGTCAGCAGTTACGGTCCCGCGAGCAGGTCCTACGAGCAGTACTTC | CVSSYGPASRSYEQYF
TRBJ2-1 | 15 | TRBV12-3/TRBV12-4 | TRBD2 | NA | TGTGTCAGCAGGCGACTAGCGGGAGTTGGGAATGAGCAATTCTTC | CVSRRLAGVGNEQFF
TRBJ1-1 | 12 | TRBV29-1 | NA | NA | TGCGGCGTTGGCGACAGGCCTCAGGAAGCTTTCTTC | CGVGDRPQEAFF